This record concerns one T cell receptor (beta chain) sequence. The antigen it recognizes is unknown. No base qualities exist here, and no much larger clone lies one base off it. Patients with a history of autoimmune disease or receiving systemic immunosuppression were excluded from the trial. In every dose cohort, peripheral blood was drawn for TCR sequencing at baseline, cycle 4 day 1, and cycle 7 day 1. Samples came from an open-label, multicenter, first-in-human phase I dose-escalation trial of ivuxolimab. Adults with locally advanced or metastatic melanoma, renal cell, hepatocellular, or head and neck squamous cell carcinoma were enrolled in the trial. Before TCR sequencing, CD4+ T cells and CD8+ T cells from peripheral blood were sorted into separate populations. This sample is drawn from a study of OX40 agonist ivuxolimab in advanced cancers. The study in broad terms: Ivuxolimab was a fully human IgG2 agonistic monoclonal antibody targeting the costimulatory receptor OX40 (CD134). Three dose-escalation patients achieved partial responses, one with hepatocellular carcinoma and two with cutaneous melanoma. The paper describes the monotherapy dose-escalation part (N of about 52 patients) of the phase I trial of ivuxolimab. Of the 50 to 55 dose-escalation patients, hepatocellular carcinoma was present in approximately 20, melanoma in around 15, renal cell carcinoma in 9 and head and neck cancer in 9. Prior anti-PD-1, anti-PD-L1 or anti-CTLA-4 therapy was permitted, and checkpoint inhibitors had been received by approximately 39% of dose-escalation patients. In the dose-escalation cohort, 82.7% of patients were male, and the mean age was roughly 60 years, with a range of roughly 20 to 80. The point of sequencing TCRbeta in the periphery was to test whether ivuxolimab changed TCR sequence diversity and drove clonal T-cell expansion. Intravenous ivuxolimab was administered to patients every 2 weeks at six dose levels: 0.01, 0.1, 0.3, 1.5, 3 and 10 mg/kg. Study-level results and caveats: Low levels of normalized T-cell clonal expansion were also seen in some nonresponding patients. On average, CD8+ T cells showed more expanded clones than CD4+ T cells after ivuxolimab. At doses of 0.1 to 3.0 mg/kg, clonal expansion of both CD4+ and CD8+ blood T cells was observed from baseline to week 6. In partial responders in the 0.1-3.0 mg/kg groups, normalized peripheral clonal expansion was found to be among the lowest, especially among CD8+ T cells. Antigen specificity was not determined for the clonally expanded peripheral T cells.

Genomic DNA was isolated from the sorted cells so that the TCRbeta CDR3 region could be sequenced. TCRbeta CDR3 regions were sequenced using the immunoSEQ Assay. Drawn from immuneACCESS, this table holds only the in-frame rearrangements with V and J called that TCRdb kept. Clones are partly lost; checked studies trace under half to an unresolved V gene and leave the rest unexplained. The sample includes more than 40,000 clones, with about 87% observed a single time. About a tenth of the sample goes to the ten largest clones. V is pared back by 1 base and J by 6 bases, with 7 bases lying between the germline termini. The CDR3 measures 13 amino acids from cysteine to phenylalanine. Only the CDR3 DNA stays, 39 bases, in frame from base 1. CDR1 and CDR2, looked up from the germline V gene (reference sequence), are LNHDA and SQIVND.

The chain is made from TRBV19 and TRBJ1-5; the D gene is unclear. Sequencing used CD4+ or CD8+ T cells sorted from blood, obtained in a trial of the OX40 agonist ivuxolimab. This TCR was sampled from an adult with an advanced solid tumor such as melanoma, head and neck, liver or kidney cancer. The base sequence is TGTGCCAGTAGTATAGGGGGTATTCAGCCCCAGCATTTT. This translates into CASSIGGIQPQHF.